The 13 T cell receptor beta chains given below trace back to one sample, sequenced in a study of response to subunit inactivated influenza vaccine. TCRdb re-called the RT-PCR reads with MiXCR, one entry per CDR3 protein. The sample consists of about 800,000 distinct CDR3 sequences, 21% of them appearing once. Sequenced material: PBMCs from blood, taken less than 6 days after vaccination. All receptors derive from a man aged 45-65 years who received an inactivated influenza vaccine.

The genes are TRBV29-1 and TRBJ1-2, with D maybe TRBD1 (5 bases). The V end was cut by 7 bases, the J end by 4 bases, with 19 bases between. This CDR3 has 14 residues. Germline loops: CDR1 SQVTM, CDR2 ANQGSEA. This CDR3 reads CSGALGQRGYGYTF. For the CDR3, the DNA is TGCAGCGGGGCGTTGGGGCAGAGGGGCTATGGCTACACCTTC.

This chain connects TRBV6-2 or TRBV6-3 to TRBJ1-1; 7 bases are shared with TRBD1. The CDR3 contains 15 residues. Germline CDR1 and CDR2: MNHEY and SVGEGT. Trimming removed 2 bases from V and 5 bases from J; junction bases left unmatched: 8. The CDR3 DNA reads TGTGCCAGCAGTTACGCTACAGGGGCGGGGACTGAAGCTTTCTTT. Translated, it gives CASSYATGAGTEAFF.

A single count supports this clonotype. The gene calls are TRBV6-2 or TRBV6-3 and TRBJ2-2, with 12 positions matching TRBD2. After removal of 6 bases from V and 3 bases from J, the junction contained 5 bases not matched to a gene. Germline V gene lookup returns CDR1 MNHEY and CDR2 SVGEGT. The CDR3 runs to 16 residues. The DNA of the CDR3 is TGTGCCAGCAGCCAGCTAGCGGGGGGGCACACCGGGGAGCTGTTTTTT. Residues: CASSQLAGGHTGELFF.

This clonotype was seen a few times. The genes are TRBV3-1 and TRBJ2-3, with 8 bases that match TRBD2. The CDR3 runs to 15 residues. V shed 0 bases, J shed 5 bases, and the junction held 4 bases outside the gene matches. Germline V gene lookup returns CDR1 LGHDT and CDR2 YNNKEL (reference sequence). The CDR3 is CASSQDALAGDTQYF. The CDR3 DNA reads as TGTGCCAGCAGCCAAGATGCTCTAGCGGGAGATACGCAGTATTTT.

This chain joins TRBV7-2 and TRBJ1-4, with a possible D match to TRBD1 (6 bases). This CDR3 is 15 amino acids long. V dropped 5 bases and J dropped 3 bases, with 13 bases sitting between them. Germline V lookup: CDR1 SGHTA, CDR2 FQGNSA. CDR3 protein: CASSPRGSANEKLFF. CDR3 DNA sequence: TGTGCCAGCAGCCCTAGGGGGAGTGCTAATGAAAAACTGTTTTTT.

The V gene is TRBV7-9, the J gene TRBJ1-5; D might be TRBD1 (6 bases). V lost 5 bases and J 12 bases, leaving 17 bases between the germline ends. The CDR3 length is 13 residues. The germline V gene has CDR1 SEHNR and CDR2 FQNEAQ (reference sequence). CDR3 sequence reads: CASSDSGGSLQHF. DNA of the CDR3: TGTGCCAGCAGCGATAGTGGGGGCAGTCTCCAGCATTTT.

CDR3 protein: CASSVADLTDTQYF. CDR3 DNA: TGTGCCAGCAGCGTAGCAGACCTTACAGATACGCAGTATTTT. The V and J genes are TRBV9 and TRBJ2-3; D gene ambiguous. CDR3 length equals 14 residues. The germline V and J ends were trimmed by 0 bases and 3 bases, with 8 bases remaining between them. The germline V gene has CDR1 SGDLS and CDR2 YYNGEE.

CDR3 sequence reads: CASSSGQGANEKLFF. The CDR3 coding sequence is TGTGCCAGCAGTTCCGGACAGGGGGCAAATGAAAAACTGTTTTTT. The rearrangement links TRBV6-5 to TRBJ1-4; 11 bases agree with TRBD1. CDR1 is MNHEY and CDR2 is SVGAGI in the germline V gene. J lost 5 bases, V lost 4 bases, and 3 bases had no gene match. This CDR3 region has 15 residues.

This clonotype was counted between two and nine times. CDR3 sequence (DNA): TGTGCCATCAGTGTCTCGGGACAGGGACATGATAGTGGCTACACCTTC. Translation: CAISVSGQGHDSGYTF. This chain joins TRBV10-3 and TRBJ1-2; TRBD1 matches 9 bases. Per germline, CDR1 ENHRY and CDR2 SYGVKD. The CDR3 is made up of 16 amino acids. The trim removed 4 bases at V and 7 bases at J, leaving 13 bases unmatched.

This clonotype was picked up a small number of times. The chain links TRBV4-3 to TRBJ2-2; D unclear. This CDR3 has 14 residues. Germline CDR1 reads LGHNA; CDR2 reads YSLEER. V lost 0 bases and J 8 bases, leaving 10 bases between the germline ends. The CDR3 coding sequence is TGCGCCAGCAGCCAAGATGTATGGGGAGGGGAGCTGTTTTTT. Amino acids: CASSQDVWGGELFF.

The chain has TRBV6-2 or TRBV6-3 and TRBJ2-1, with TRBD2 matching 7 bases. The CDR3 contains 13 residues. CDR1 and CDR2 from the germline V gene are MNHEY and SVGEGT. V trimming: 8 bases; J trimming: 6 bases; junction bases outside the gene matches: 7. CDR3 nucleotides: TGTGCCAGCGCTAACGGACTAGTCAATGAGCAGTTCTTC. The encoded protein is CASANGLVNEQFF.

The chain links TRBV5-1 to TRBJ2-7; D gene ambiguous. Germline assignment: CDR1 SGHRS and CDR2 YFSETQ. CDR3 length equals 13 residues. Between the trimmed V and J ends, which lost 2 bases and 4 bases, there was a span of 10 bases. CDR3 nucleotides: TGCGCCAGCAGCTTTCAACAGAAATACGAGCAGTACTTC. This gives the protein CASSFQQKYEQYF. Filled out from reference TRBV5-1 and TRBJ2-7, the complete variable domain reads KAGVTQTPRYLIKTRGQQVTLSCSPISGHRSVSWYQQTPGQGLQFLFEYFSETQRNKGNFPGRFSGRQFSNSRSEMNVSTLELGDSALYLCASSFQQKYEQYFGPGTRLTVT.

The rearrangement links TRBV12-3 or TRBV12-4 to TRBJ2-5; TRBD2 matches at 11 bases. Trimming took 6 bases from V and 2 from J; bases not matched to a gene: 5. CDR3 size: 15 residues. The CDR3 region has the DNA TGTGCCAGCAGACTAGCGGGGGCCGAACAAGAGACCCAGTACTTC. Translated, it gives CASRLAGAEQETQYF.